The 22 T cell receptor beta chains below were found in one sample sequenced in a study of T-cell memory formation after mild COVID-19. TCRdb recomputed calls from the 5' RACE reads with MiXCR, one row per CDR3 protein. This sample has 550,000 to 600,000 distinct CDR3 sequences, with roughly 21% found just once. Sequenced input: PBMCs or a T cell subset sorted from them (not recorded which). The receptors originated from an adult woman who had mild COVID-19 (a few samples of this study predate the infection). Cell type and time point are not known.

This chain uses TRBV7-8 with TRBJ2-7, with 9 bases aligning to TRBD1. Per the germline V gene, CDR1 is SGHVS and CDR2 is FQNEAQ. The CDR3 extends over 16 amino acids. The J segment lost 2 bases and the V segment lost 6 bases, leaving 11 bases of the junction unmatched. As DNA, the CDR3 is TGTGCCAGCAGACCCTTCGCCGGGACAGGGACCTACGAGCAGTACTTC. Protein: CASRPFAGTGTYEQYF. The variable domain in full, completed from reference TRBV7-8 and TRBJ2-7, reads GAGVSQSPRYKVAKRGQDVALRCDPISGHVSLFWYQQALGQGPEFLTYFQNEAQLDKSGLPSDRFFAERPEGSVSTLKIQRTQQEDSAVYLCASRPFAGTGTYEQYFGPGTRLTVT.

The DNA of the CDR3 is TGTGCCAGCAGCTCGATCCGGGGGGAAAGCACAGATACGCAGTATTTT. This sequence encodes CASSSIRGESTDTQYF. The rearrangement links TRBV11-2 to TRBJ2-3, with 7 bases matching TRBD2. Germline-derived CDR1 and CDR2 are SGHAT and FQNNGV. The CDR3 consists of 16 residues. Trimming cost V 4 bases and J 0 bases; bases outside gene matches: 7. The full variable domain, with the rest looked up from reference TRBV11-2 and TRBJ2-3, is EAGVAQSPRYKIIEKRQSVAFWCNPISGHATLYWYQQILGQGPKLLIQFQNNGVVDDSQLPKDRFSAERLKGVDSTLKIQPAKLEDSAVYLCASSSIRGESTDTQYFGPGTRLTVL.

This chain uses TRBV6-2 or TRBV6-3 with TRBJ2-2; 11 positions match TRBD2. Germline V CDR1 and CDR2: MNHEY, SVGEGT. The V and J ends lost 1 base and 7 bases, in that order; junction bases with no gene match: 20. The length of the CDR3 is 21 residues. CDR3 protein: CASSYFSPLAGGPGVGGELFF. Written as DNA, the CDR3 is TGTGCCAGCAGTTACTTCTCGCCTCTAGCGGGGGGTCCCGGGGTCGGCGGGGAGCTGTTTTTT.

This clonotype has more than one count but fewer than ten. V usage is TRBV6-5 and J usage is TRBJ2-7; D may match TRBD1 or TRBD2 (6 bases each). The CDR3 runs to 16 residues. Trimming shortened V by 0 bases and J by 3 bases, and 15 bases separated the two germline ends. Germline CDR1 MNHEY, CDR2 SVGAGI. CDR3 sequence reads: CASSYSDAGQVYEQYF. The CDR3 DNA follows: TGTGCCAGCAGTTACTCGGATGCGGGACAAGTCTACGAGCAGTACTTC.

This clonotype was seen repeatedly, ten times or more. J is TRBJ1-1 and V is TRBV6-1; D is perhaps TRBD1 (6 bases). Deletions cut 8 bases from V and 1 base from J, with 14 bases between. The germline gives CDR1 MNHNS, CDR2 SASEGT. The CDR3 length is 14 residues. The CDR3 DNA reads TGTGCCAGCTTCGGTCAGGGGAAGAACACTGAAGCTTTCTTT. This encodes CASFGQGKNTEAFF.

About this clonotype itself: The junction differs from germline at one of its ends, possibly a read error. The CDR3 nucleotides read TGCGCCAGCAGCTCAGACCGAAACTATGGCTACACCTTC. Its protein is CASSSDRNYGYTF. The gene calls are TRBV18 and TRBJ1-2; D unresolved. Germline lookup yields CDR1 KGHSH and CDR2 LQKENI. The CDR3 sequence is 13 residues long. Full variable domain (rest looked up from reference TRBV18 and TRBJ1-2): NAGVMQNPRHLVRRRGQEARLRCSPMKGHSHVYWYRQLPEEGLKFMVYLQKENIIDESGMPKERFSAEFPKEGPSILRIQQVVRGDSAAYFCASSSDRNYGYTFGSGTRLTVV.

The chain couples TRBV5-1 to TRBJ2-7; D is unclear. Germline assignment: CDR1 SGHRS and CDR2 YFSETQ. The CDR3 is 14 residues long. V lost 0 bases, J lost 0 bases, and 7 bases lay in between. CDR3 DNA: TGCGCCAGCAGCTTGGAACAGTCCTCCTACGAGCAGTACTTC. Protein product: CASSLEQSSYEQYF. Drawing the rest from reference TRBV5-1 and TRBJ2-7, the complete variable domain is KAGVTQTPRYLIKTRGQQVTLSCSPISGHRSVSWYQQTPGQGLQFLFEYFSETQRNKGNFPGRFSGRQFSNSRSEMNVSTLELGDSALYLCASSLEQSSYEQYFGPGTRLTVT.

This chain links TRBV6-5 with TRBJ2-3, with 7 bases fitting TRBD1. CDR1 is MNHEY and CDR2 is SVGAGI in the germline V gene. This CDR3 is built from 15 residues. Unmatched junction bases numbered 3, after V lost 2 bases and J lost 1 base. CDR3 coding DNA: TGTGCCAGCAGTTACGGGACAGCCCGCACAGATACGCAGTATTTT. As protein: CASSYGTARTDTQYF.

The table lists this clonotype with a few counts. The chain combines TRBV7-9 with TRBJ2-7; D unclear. V gave up 5 bases and J gave up 3 bases, with 11 bases separating them. CDR3 length equals 13 residues. Germline V gene sequence: CDR1 SEHNR, CDR2 FQNEAQ (reference sequence). CDR3 residues: CASSMMDLYEQYF. The DNA for the CDR3 is TGTGCCAGCAGCATGATGGACCTCTACGAGCAGTACTTC.

The CDR3 DNA sequence: TGCGCCAGCAGCCCGGGTGGATTCCTCGAGACAGGGGAACCCTACGAGCAGTACTTC. Protein: CASSPGGFLETGEPYEQYF. V is TRBV5-1 and J is TRBJ2-7; 8 positions match TRBD1. Germline trimming cut 4 bases from V and 2 bases from J; bases unmatched to any gene: 20. Germline CDR1 SGHRS, CDR2 YFSETQ. The CDR3 runs 19 residues.

This clonotype has more than one count but fewer than ten. This CDR3 is CASSTLPGGTEAFF. The DNA for the CDR3 is TGCGCCAGCAGCACCCTCCCGGGGGGCACTGAAGCTTTCTTT. The chain joins TRBV5-1 to TRBJ1-1, with D maybe TRBD1 (5 bases). The CDR3 loop spans 14 amino acids. Germline CDR1 is SGHRS and CDR2 is YFSETQ. The germline V and J ends were trimmed by 4 bases and 4 bases, with 14 bases remaining between them.

The chain couples TRBV27 to TRBJ1-1; TRBD1 might be the D (6 bases). CDR1 and CDR2 (germline): MNHEY, SMNVEV (reference sequence). CDR3 size: 15 residues. V lost 7 bases and J 7 bases, leaving 22 bases between the germline ends. CDR3 bases: TGTGCCAGCATCCGAAAGGACAGCTCCCTTATTGAAGCTTTCTTT. It specifies CASIRKDSSLIEAFF.

The V gene is TRBV5-5, the J gene TRBJ2-1; 8 nucleotides align to TRBD2. The CDR3 is made up of 16 amino acids. Germline V gene data show CDR1 as SGHKS and CDR2 as YYEKEE (reference sequence). J was trimmed by 5 bases and V by 4 bases; bases with no gene match: 11. Here the CDR3 DNA reads TGTGCCAGCAGCCCAACTAGCGGACAAAACCACAATGAGCAGTTCTTC. Protein sequence: CASSPTSGQNHNEQFF.

This chain joins TRBV6-2 or TRBV6-3 and TRBJ2-3, with D unclear. The CDR3 sequence is 13 residues long. V was clipped by 0 bases and J by 5 bases, with 6 bases between them. Germline CDR1 MNHEY, CDR2 SVGEGT. CDR3 coding DNA: TGTGCCAGCAGTTACTCGGTGAGAGATACGCAGTATTTT. It specifies CASSYSVRDTQYF.

This clonotype turned up a few times. This chain uses TRBV15 with TRBJ2-2, with 10 bases identical to TRBD2. The CDR3 runs 17 residues. Per germline, CDR1 LNHNV and CDR2 YYDKDF (reference sequence). The V and J ends lost 1 base and 10 bases, in that order; junction bases with no gene match: 12. CDR3 DNA sequence: TGTGCCACCAGCAGAGGCATCCTAGCGGGAGATATAGTGGAGCTGTTTTTT. This encodes CATSRGILAGDIVELFF.

This clonotype was counted between two and nine times. This chain joins TRBV5-1 and TRBJ2-3; D gene ambiguous. In germline, CDR1 is SGHRS, CDR2 YFSETQ. The CDR3 is 14 amino acids. V was pared by 4 bases and J by 0 bases, with 9 bases between. The CDR3 region has the DNA TGCGCCAGCAGCACTCAGCCTAGCACAGATACGCAGTATTTT. Amino acids: CASSTQPSTDTQYF.

A few counts support this clonotype. CDR3 coding DNA: TGCGCCAGCAGCCAGTCGACAGGCTCGAATTCACCCCTCCACTTT. This gives the protein CASSQSTGSNSPLHF. V is TRBV4-1 and J is TRBJ1-6; the D gene is possibly TRBD1 (6 bases). With 3 bases removed from V and 7 bases from J, the gap between germline ends came to 13 bases. Per the germline V gene, CDR1 is MGHRA and CDR2 is YSYEKL. The CDR3 is 15 amino acids.

For the CDR3, the DNA is TGTGCCACCAGCAGAGATCTAAGGACAGGGTGGAACACTGAAGCTTTCTTT. Protein sequence: CATSRDLRTGWNTEAFF. This chain uses TRBV15 with TRBJ1-1; 8 nucleotides line up with TRBD1. Germline CDR1 reads LNHNV; CDR2 reads YYDKDF (reference sequence). Unmatched junction bases numbered 7, after V lost 0 bases and J lost 1 base. The CDR3 is 17 amino acids.

The chain employs TRBV5-1 and TRBJ2-2; unclear D gene. V was shortened by 4 bases and J by 5 bases, with 9 bases between the two germline ends. The CDR3 extends over 13 amino acids. Germline values: CDR1 SGHRS, CDR2 YFSETQ. The DNA of the CDR3 is TGCGCCAGCAGCACGGTTACTACCGGGGAGCTGTTTTTT. It translates to CASSTVTTGELFF. Variable domain in full (rest from reference TRBV5-1 and TRBJ2-2): KAGVTQTPRYLIKTRGQQVTLSCSPISGHRSVSWYQQTPGQGLQFLFEYFSETQRNKGNFPGRFSGRQFSNSRSEMNVSTLELGDSALYLCASSTVTTGELFFGEGSRLTVL.

Only a few counts were recorded for this clonotype. The V and J genes are TRBV11-2 and TRBJ2-3; tentatively, D is TRBD1 or TRBD2 (6 bases each). Trimming left V 0 bases short and J 2 bases short, with 15 bases between. Per the germline V gene, CDR1 is SGHAT and CDR2 is FQNNGV. The CDR3 loop spans 17 amino acids. CDR3 region: CASSLDFRGQNTDTQYF. The CDR3 DNA sequence: TGTGCCAGCAGCTTAGATTTCCGGGGGCAAAACACAGATACGCAGTATTTT.

The chain joins TRBV4-2 to TRBJ2-5, with 7 positions matching TRBD2. Looked up from germline, CDR1 is LGHNA and CDR2 is YNFKEQ. V shed 1 base, J shed 1 base, and the junction held 0 bases outside the gene matches. The CDR3 covers 14 residues. The CDR3 region is CASSQVAGQETQYF. The CDR3 DNA follows: TGTGCCAGCAGCCAAGTAGCGGGCCAAGAGACCCAGTACTTC.

This clonotype has a handful of counts. This chain links TRBV7-9 with TRBJ2-5; D may be TRBD2 (5 bases). Trimming removed 5 bases from V and 5 bases from J, with 15 bases in between. The CDR3 sequence is 14 residues long. Germline CDR1 is SEHNR and CDR2 is FQNEAQ (reference sequence). The CDR3 region is CASSPTTRGETQYF. Here the CDR3 DNA reads TGTGCCAGCAGCCCGACTACCCGAGGGGAGACCCAGTACTTC.